The present T cell receptor (beta chain) was sequenced within a study of blood T cell repertoires in COVID-19. The CDR3 is 17 residues long. The V gene end was trimmed by 0 bases and the J gene end by 1 base; junction bases not matched to a gene: 9. CDR1 and CDR2 (germline): SGHKS, YYEKEE (reference sequence). Method: immunoSEQ multiplex PCR; TCRdb's copy keeps in-frame clones and lacks some. The data hold around 270,000 clones, with 80% to 95% observed a single time. The rearrangement links TRBV5-5 to TRBJ2-5; 7 nucleotides match TRBD1. Sequenced input: peripheral blood. The TCR comes from a young adult with COVID-19, enrolled during active disease. CDR3 nucleotide sequence: TGTGCCAGCAGCTTGGCCTGGCAGGGGGTGGTCCAAGAGACCCAGTACTTC. This gives the protein CASSLAWQGVVQETQYF.